This T cell receptor beta chain is from a study of T cell repertoires in cytomegalovirus infection. Looking at the study overall: CMV infection plus the matching HLA type was flagged by public TCR beta signatures.

Using its own MiXCR run on the reads, TCRdb lists one record per CDR3 protein. The sample has hundreds of thousands of distinct CDR3 sequences, around 32% seen once. J was trimmed by 4 bases and V by 0 bases; bases with no gene match: 5. This CDR3 contains 16 residues. Germline loops: CDR1 SGDLS, CDR2 YYNGEE. Points on this clonotype: Its antigen is still unknown.

Notes on the study in general: HLA-C-restricted CMV-specific TCR beta clonotypes were dominant in the ex vivo response.

The TCR comes from a human donor in good health (CMV status not recorded). Some clones in this sample may be carry-over from other donors' samples. The chain recombines TRBV9 with TRBJ2-3; TRBD1 matches 10 bases. Material: cultured CD8+ T cells from PBMCs, obtained from culture after CMV antigen stimulation. DNA for the CDR3: TGTGCCAGCAGCGTAGAACGGACAGGGGGGGCAGATACGCAGTATTTT. Translation gives CASSVERTGGADTQYF.